A selection of T cell receptor beta chains follows, all from one sample in a study of T cell responses to AZD1222 COVID-19 vaccine. TCRdb keeps only in-frame clones here, not all; method: immunoSEQ multiplex PCR. Of around 200,000 clones in the sample, about 91% are singletons; the top ten hold around 0.5%. This sample comprised peripheral blood, obtained on day 0 of AZD1222 vaccination. The source of these receptors is an adult in good health. CDR3s include the opening cysteine and the closing phenylalanine or tryptophan. D genes are given only for firm matches. Clone size is not always given. Where it is, it says once, few, many or a class for expanded clones.

v_call	j_call	d_call	clone_size	cdr3_aa	cdr3_nt
TRBV2	TRBJ1-2	-	-	CASSERSGANYGYTF	TGTGCCAGCAGTGAAAGGTCGGGCGCTAACTATGGCTACACCTTC
TRBV19	TRBJ1-6	TRBD1	-	CASSIPTGVESPLHF	TGTGCCAGTAGTATACCCACAGGGGTAGAGTCACCCCTCCACTTT
TRBV6-5	TRBJ1-2	TRBD1	-	CASSYSSTGAYGYTF	TGTGCCAGCAGTTACTCGTCGACAGGGGCATATGGCTACACCTTC
TRBV6-6	TRBJ1-1	-	-	CASIRQGNTEAFF	TGTGCCAGCATTCGGCAGGGCAACACTGAAGCTTTCTTT
TRBV4-1	TRBJ1-4	-	-	CASSPAVKLFF	TGCGCCAGCAGCCCAGCGGTGAAACTGTTTTTT
TRBV18	TRBJ1-2	-	once	CASSPGTNYGYTF	TGTGCCAGCTCACCGGGGACTAACTATGGCTACACCTTC
TRBV29-1	TRBJ2-5	TRBD1	-	CSGYLQGLGETQYF	TGCAGCGGCTATCTACAGGGGCTGGGGGAGACCCAGTACTTC
TRBV9	TRBJ1-2	TRBD1	-	CASSPGQGNGYTF	TGTGCCAGCAGCCCGGGACAGGGGAATGGCTACACCTTC
TRBV2	TRBJ1-2	TRBD1	-	CASRQGLGSNYGYTF	TGTGCCAGCAGACAGGGGCTAGGTTCTAACTATGGCTACACCTTC
TRBV5-4	TRBJ2-3	TRBD1	-	CASSSPGQATTDTQYF	TGTGCCAGCAGCAGTCCGGGACAGGCCACGACAGATACGCAGTATTTT
TRBV10-1	TRBJ2-3	TRBD2	-	CASSGGRRDTQYF	TGCGCCAGCAGCGGGGGGAGGCGAGATACGCAGTATTTT
TRBV3-1/TRBV3-2	TRBJ2-7	-	few	CASSQVPAPEQYF	TGTGCCAGCAGCCAAGTCCCAGCTCCCGAGCAGTACTTC
TRBV3-1/TRBV3-2	TRBJ1-6	-	-	CASSQDLITTSSYNSPLHF	TGTGCCAGCAGCCAAGATCTCATAACTACGAGCTCCTATAATTCACCCCTCCACTTT
TRBV7-9	TRBJ2-7	-	-	CASSLEALPHEQYF	TGTGCCAGCAGCTTGGAGGCGCTTCCCCACGAGCAGTACTTC
TRBV2	TRBJ2-2	TRBD2	-	CASSVRGVRNTGELFF	TGTGCCAGCAGTGTACGGGGGGTAAGGAACACCGGGGAGCTGTTTTTT
TRBV12-3/TRBV12-4	TRBJ1-6	-	-	CASSLVGDSPLHF	TGTGCCAGCAGCCTTGTAGGGGATTCACCCCTCCACTTT
TRBV10-3	TRBJ2-1	-	-	CAISDADSRSYNEQFF	TGTGCCATCAGTGATGCCGACAGCCGCTCCTACAATGAGCAGTTCTTC
TRBV30	TRBJ1-2	TRBD1	-	CAWRGGQGFTGYTF	TGTGCCTGGAGGGGGGGACAGGGTTTTACTGGCTACACCTTC
TRBV5-1	TRBJ1-1	-	-	CASSLPGSTEAFF	TGCGCCAGCAGCTTACCCGGATCCACTGAAGCTTTCTTT
TRBV6-5	TRBJ2-7	-	-	CASSYGGGGEQYF	TGTGCCAGCAGTTATGGAGGGGGCGGTGAGCAGTACTTC
TRBV6-5	TRBJ2-1	-	-	CASSYSSRTTAHEQFF	TGTGCCAGCAGTTACTCGAGCCGGACTACAGCCCATGAGCAGTTCTTC
TRBV10-1	TRBJ1-3	-	once	CASSDGVHSGNTIYF	TGCGCCAGCAGTGATGGGGTCCACTCTGGAAACACCATATATTTT
TRBV7-9	TRBJ1-6	-	-	CASSQRDGGNNSPLHF	TGTGCCAGCAGCCAGCGGGACGGGGGAAATAATTCACCCCTCCACTTT
TRBV19	TRBJ2-7	-	once	CASSKGPGPPSREQYF	TGTGCCAGTAGTAAAGGACCAGGACCCCCATCCCGCGAGCAGTACTTC
TRBV19	TRBJ1-5	-	-	CASRSGLYQPQHF	TGTGCCAGTAGGTCGGGACTCTATCAGCCCCAGCATTTT
TRBV4-1	TRBJ2-7	-	-	CASSHPGRGQGPEQYF	TGCGCCAGCAGCCATCCCGGGAGGGGGCAGGGCCCCGAGCAGTACTTC
TRBV28	TRBJ1-3	-	-	CASSLRGAGNTIYF	TGTGCCAGCAGTTTGCGGGGAGCTGGAAACACCATATATTTT
TRBV6-5	TRBJ1-5	-	-	CASSNPQPQHF	TGTGCCAGCAGTAATCCTCAGCCCCAGCATTTT
TRBV25-1	TRBJ1-4	-	-	CASSEGWSGNEKLFF	TGTGCCAGCAGTGAAGGGTGGTCCGGTAATGAAAAACTGTTTTTT
TRBV3-1/TRBV3-2	TRBJ2-1	-	-	CASSHRDNEQFF	TGTGCCAGCAGCCACCGGGACAATGAGCAGTTCTTC
TRBV14	TRBJ1-2	TRBD1	-	CASSQDRGIGGYTF	TGTGCCAGCAGCCAGGACAGGGGGATTGGCGGCTACACCTTC
TRBV4-1	TRBJ2-7	-	few	CASSPINREDVEQYF	TGCGCCAGCAGCCCGATCAATAGGGAGGATGTCGAGCAGTACTTC
TRBV9	TRBJ2-3	-	once	CAASAGGGTDTQYF	TGTGCCGCCAGCGCTGGGGGTGGGACAGATACGCAGTATTTT
TRBV7-9	TRBJ1-1	-	-	CASNRLVGGGNTEAFF	TGTGCCAGCAACCGACTGGTGGGCGGTGGGAACACTGAAGCTTTCTTT
TRBV18	TRBJ1-6	TRBD1	-	CASSPIQGSDSPLHF	TGTGCCAGCTCACCAATACAGGGGAGCGATTCACCCCTCCACTTT